Sequencing of this T cell receptor beta chain was carried out in a study of CXCR3-negative and CXCR3-positive naive CD8 T cells. Study findings and constraints: Each naive subset displayed comparably high diversity, whereas memory CD8+ cells displayed much lower diversity.

Turning to this clonotype: The antigen is not known.

The libraries of TRB cDNA were constructed through 5' RACE using UMI labels. From the 5' RACE reads, TCRdb lists one entry per CDR3 protein and no DNA. The specimen's table records under 70,000 distinct CDR3 sequences. Per germline, CDR1 MRHNA and CDR2 SNTAGT. CDR3 length: 15 amino acids. The chain couples TRBV6-4 to TRBJ2-7. Sequencing used memory CD8+ T cells from blood. This TCR was sampled from a human donor in good health. Some clones in this sample may be carry-over from other donors' samples. The CDR3 here is CASSEQPNLSYEQYF.